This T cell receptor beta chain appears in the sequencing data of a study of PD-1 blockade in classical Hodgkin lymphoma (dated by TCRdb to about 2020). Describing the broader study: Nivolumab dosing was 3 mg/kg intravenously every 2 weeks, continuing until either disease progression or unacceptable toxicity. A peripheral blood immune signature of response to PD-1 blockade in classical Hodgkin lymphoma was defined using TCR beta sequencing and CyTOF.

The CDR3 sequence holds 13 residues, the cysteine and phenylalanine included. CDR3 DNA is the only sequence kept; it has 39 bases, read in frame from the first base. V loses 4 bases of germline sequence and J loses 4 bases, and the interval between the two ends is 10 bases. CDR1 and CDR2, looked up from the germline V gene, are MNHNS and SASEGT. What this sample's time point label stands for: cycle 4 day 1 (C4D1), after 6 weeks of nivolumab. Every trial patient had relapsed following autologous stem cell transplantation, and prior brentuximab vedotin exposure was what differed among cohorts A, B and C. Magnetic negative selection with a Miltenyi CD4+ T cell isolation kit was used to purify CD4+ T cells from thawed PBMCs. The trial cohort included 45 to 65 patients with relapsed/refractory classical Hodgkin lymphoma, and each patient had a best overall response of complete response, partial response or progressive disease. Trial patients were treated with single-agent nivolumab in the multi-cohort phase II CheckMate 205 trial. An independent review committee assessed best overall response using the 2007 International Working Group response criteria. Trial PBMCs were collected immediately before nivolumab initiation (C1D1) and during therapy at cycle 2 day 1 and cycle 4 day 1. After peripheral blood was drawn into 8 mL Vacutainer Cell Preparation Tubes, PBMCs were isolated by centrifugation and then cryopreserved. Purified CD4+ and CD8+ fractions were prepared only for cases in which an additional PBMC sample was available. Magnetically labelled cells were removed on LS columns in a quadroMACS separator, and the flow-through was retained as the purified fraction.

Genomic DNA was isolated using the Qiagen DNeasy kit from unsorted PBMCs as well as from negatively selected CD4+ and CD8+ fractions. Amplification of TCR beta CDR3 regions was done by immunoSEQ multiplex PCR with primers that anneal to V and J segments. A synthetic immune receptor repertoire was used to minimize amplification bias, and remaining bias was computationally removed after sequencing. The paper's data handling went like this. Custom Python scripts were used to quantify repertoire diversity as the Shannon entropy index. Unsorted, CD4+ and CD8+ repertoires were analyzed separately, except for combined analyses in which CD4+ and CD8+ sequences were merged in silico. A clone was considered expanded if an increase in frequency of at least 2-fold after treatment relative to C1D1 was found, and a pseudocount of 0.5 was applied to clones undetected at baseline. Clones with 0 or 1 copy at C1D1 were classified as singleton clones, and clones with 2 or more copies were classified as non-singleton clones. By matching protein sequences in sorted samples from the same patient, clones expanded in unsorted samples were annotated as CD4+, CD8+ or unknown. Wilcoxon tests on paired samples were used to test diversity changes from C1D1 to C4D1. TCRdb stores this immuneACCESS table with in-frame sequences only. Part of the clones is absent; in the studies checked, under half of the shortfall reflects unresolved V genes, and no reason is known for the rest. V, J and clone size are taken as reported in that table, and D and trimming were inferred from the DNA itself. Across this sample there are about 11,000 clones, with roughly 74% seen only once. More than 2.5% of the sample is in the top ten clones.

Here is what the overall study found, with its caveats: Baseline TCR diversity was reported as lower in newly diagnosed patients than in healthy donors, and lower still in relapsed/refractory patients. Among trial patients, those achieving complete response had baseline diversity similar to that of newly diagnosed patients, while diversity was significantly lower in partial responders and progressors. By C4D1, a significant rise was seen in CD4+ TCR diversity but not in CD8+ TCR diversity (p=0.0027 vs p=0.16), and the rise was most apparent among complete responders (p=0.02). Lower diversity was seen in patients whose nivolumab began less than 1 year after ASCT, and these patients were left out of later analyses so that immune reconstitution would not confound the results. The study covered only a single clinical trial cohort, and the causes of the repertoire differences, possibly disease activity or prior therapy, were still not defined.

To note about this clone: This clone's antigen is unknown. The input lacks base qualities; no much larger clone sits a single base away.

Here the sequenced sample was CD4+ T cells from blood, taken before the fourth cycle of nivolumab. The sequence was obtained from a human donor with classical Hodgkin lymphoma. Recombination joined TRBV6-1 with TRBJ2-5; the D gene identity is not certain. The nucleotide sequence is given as TGTGCCAGCAGTGTAGGTGGGCGAGAGACCCAGTACTTC. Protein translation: CASSVGGRETQYF.